This T cell receptor beta chain was found in a study of cytomegalovirus exposure and HLA in healthy donors. Study-wide results and limits: HLA restriction was apparent for most CMV-associated TCR beta chains in a later analysis. A later examination showed that TCR association rates differed by HLA locus, with DRB1 most and HLA-C fewest.

CDR1 is LGHNA, CDR2 YNFKEQ, per germline. This CDR3 spans 16 amino acids. Trimming stripped 1 base from V and 8 bases from J, with 20 bases between. Researchers ran the PCR with 60 Vbeta and 13 Jbeta primers. Profiled with immunoSEQ multiplex PCR; TCRdb holds only in-frame clones, not every one. The sample has 150,000 to 200,000 clones, more than 75% seen once. This clone was seen more than once but under ten times. Its antigen is not identified. V is TRBV4-2 and J is TRBJ1-2; a possible D gene is TRBD1 (6 bases). Source material: PBMCs. The TCR originated in a man between 18 and 29 years old in good health and CMV-seropositive. CDR3 region: CASSQGVGGQVGGYTF. CDR3 DNA sequence: TGTGCCAGCAGCCAAGGTGTGGGGGGGCAGGTTGGCGGCTACACCTTC.